The next 29 T cell receptor beta chains were all read from a single sample in a study of T cells in localized non-small cell lung cancer. Libraries were prepared by immunoSEQ multiplex PCR; TCRdb keeps only in-frame clonotypes and omits some of them. This sample yields some 26,000 clones, of which 70% to 90% are seen a single time; 2.5% to 3% belongs to the top ten. Sequenced material: peripheral blood, taken before any cancer treatment. Source of these receptors: a woman aged 18-55 years with stage I lung adenocarcinoma.

This chain joins TRBV7-2 and TRBJ2-5; 9 positions match TRBD2. The CDR3 sequence is 15 residues long. CDR1 SGHTA and CDR2 FQGNSA come from the germline V gene. With V trimmed by 5 bases and J by 2 bases, 6 bases remained unmatched. CDR3 DNA: TGTGCCAGCAGCACCCGACTAGCGGCTCAAGAGACCCAGTACTTC. Its translation is CASSTRLAAQETQYF.

The chain combines TRBV28 with TRBJ1-1; 7 bases align to TRBD1. Germline loops: CDR1 MDHEN, CDR2 SYDVKM. The CDR3 consists of 15 residues. V shed 8 bases and J 0 bases; nucleotides not matched to a gene: 9. The CDR3 DNA sequence: TGTGCCAGCTCACCGCCGGGACAGATGAACACTGAAGCTTTCTTT. This translates into CASSPPGQMNTEAFF.

The CDR3 sequence is CASSEASGLAGVNEQFF. CDR3 bases: TGCGCCAGCAGTGAGGCCTCCGGACTAGCGGGAGTCAATGAGCAGTTCTTC. The rearrangement uses TRBV10-1 and TRBJ2-1, with 13 bases identical to TRBD2. The CDR3 contains 17 residues. Germline lookup yields CDR1 WNHNN and CDR2 SYGVQD (reference sequence). The junction had 7 bases not matched to a gene; V was cut back by 2 bases and J by 6 bases.

V gene TRBV7-9 combines with J gene TRBJ2-7; D is unresolved. Germline V gives CDR1 SEHNR, CDR2 FQNEAQ (reference sequence). Trimming took off 5 bases at V and 4 bases at J, with 9 bases between the two ends. This CDR3 has 12 amino acids. CDR3 DNA sequence: TGTGCCAGCAGCACGACCCAATACGAGCAGTACTTC. As protein: CASSTTQYEQYF. Combining the CDR3 with reference TRBV7-9 and TRBJ2-7 gives the whole variable domain DTGVSQNPRHKITKRGQNVTFRCDPISEHNRLYWYRQTLGQGPEFLTYFQNEAQLEKSRLLSDRFSAERPKGSFSTLEIQRTEQGDSAMYLCASSTTQYEQYFGPGTRLTVT.

The chain links TRBV27 to TRBJ2-7; TRBD2 matches at 13 bases. With V trimmed by 7 bases and J by 6 bases, 9 bases remained unmatched. Germline assignment: CDR1 MNHEY and CDR2 SMNVEV (reference sequence). CDR3 length equals 15 residues. DNA for the CDR3: TGTGCCAGCACCCTAGGACTAGCGGGAGTCGGCGAGCAGTACTTC. Protein: CASTLGLAGVGEQYF.

The chain employs TRBV9 and TRBJ2-2; the D gene is possibly TRBD1 (5 bases). This CDR3 has 14 residues. Between the trimmed V and J ends, which lost 3 bases and 5 bases, there was a span of 11 bases. Germline CDR1 is SGDLS and CDR2 is YYNGEE. The CDR3 spells CASSEFQGTGELFF. CDR3 in DNA: TGTGCCAGCAGCGAGTTTCAGGGAACCGGGGAGCTGTTTTTT.

The chain has TRBV27 and TRBJ1-4; 8 positions agree with TRBD1. Germline V gives CDR1 MNHEY, CDR2 SMNVEV (reference sequence). The CDR3 runs to 16 residues. Losses at the gene ends were 0 bases for V and 7 bases for J; bases not matched to a gene: 7. The DNA for the CDR3 is TGTGCCAGCAGTTTATCCCGGACAGGGCTGAGTGAAAAACTGTTTTTT. This encodes CASSLSRTGLSEKLFF.

The chain couples TRBV9 to TRBJ2-5, with TRBD2 as a possible D gene (7 bases). The CDR3 runs 15 residues. Trimming took 1 base from V and 5 from J, leaving 15 bases between them. Germline V CDR1 and CDR2: SGDLS, YYNGEE. The CDR3 region has the DNA TGTGCCAGCAGCGTACCTTCGGGGGGCAGGGAGACCCAGTACTTC. Protein product: CASSVPSGGRETQYF.

This clone was observed a single time. The chain carries TRBV28 and TRBJ2-3; TRBD2 matches 10 bases. The V gene's germline CDR1 is MDHEN and CDR2 SYDVKM. This CDR3 comprises 17 residues. After removal of 6 bases from V and 0 bases from J, the junction contained 9 bases not matched to a gene. The CDR3 sequence is CASSPTGLAASTDTQYF. DNA for the CDR3: TGTGCCAGCAGCCCTACAGGACTAGCGGCTAGCACAGATACGCAGTATTTT. Supplemented by reference TRBV28 and TRBJ2-3, the full variable domain reads DVKVTQSSRYLVKRTGEKVFLECVQDMDHENMFWYRQDPGLGLRLIYFSYDVKMKEKGDIPEGYSVSREKKERFSLILESASTNQTSMYLCASSPTGLAASTDTQYFGPGTRLTVL.

The chain carries TRBV11-3 and TRBJ2-3; the D is unclear. This CDR3 contains 11 residues. Germline lookup yields CDR1 SGHNT and CDR2 YENEEA. V lost 5 bases and J lost 2, with 2 bases in between. CDR3 loop: CASSITDTQYF. CDR3 bases: TGTGCCAGCAGCATCACAGATACGCAGTATTTT.

The V and J genes are TRBV6-5 and TRBJ2-5; 7 bases agree with TRBD2. The CDR3 consists of 15 residues. The ends lost 6 bases at V and 3 bases at J; junction bases unmatched: 10. CDR1 MNHEY and CDR2 SVGAGI come from the germline V gene. CDR3 sequence (DNA): TGTGCCAGCAGGTTTTCGGGACTAAAGGAAGAGACCCAGTACTTC. Translated: CASRFSGLKEETQYF.

The genes are TRBV27 and TRBJ2-3, with D unclear. CDR1 MNHEY and CDR2 SMNVEV come from the germline V gene (reference sequence). The ends were cut back, 1 base at V and 3 bases at J, with 8 bases in the middle. The CDR3 extends over 14 amino acids. In nucleotides, the CDR3 is TGTGCCAGCAGTTTATTGCCCAGGACAGATACGCAGTATTTT. It translates to CASSLLPRTDTQYF.

The chain has TRBV6-1 and TRBJ2-2, with a possible D match to TRBD2 (6 bases). V shed 4 bases and J shed 4 bases, with 13 bases lying between them. Looked up from germline, CDR1 is MNHNS and CDR2 is SASEGT. This CDR3 is built from 15 residues. The CDR3 DNA reads TGTGCCAGCAGTGTATTCGGGACTTTCACCGGGGAGCTGTTTTTT. This codes for CASSVFGTFTGELFF.

V and J are TRBV10-1 and TRBJ2-3; either TRBD1 or TRBD2 may supply D (5 bases each). Germline V gives CDR1 WNHNN, CDR2 SYGVQD (reference sequence). V was shortened by 5 bases and J by 8 bases, with 20 bases between the two germline ends. The CDR3 extends over 15 amino acids. The CDR3, as DNA: TGCGCCAGCAGTCGTCGGGACGGTTCACTGGGTACGCAGTATTTT. This sequence encodes CASSRRDGSLGTQYF.

The table lists this clone with a count of one. The chain recombines TRBV5-1 with TRBJ1-1, with 11 positions matching TRBD1. Germline CDR1 and CDR2: SGHRS and YFSETQ. This CDR3 is built from 15 residues. With 4 bases clipped from V and 10 bases from J, the junction kept 12 bases outside the gene matches. The CDR3 nucleotides read TGCGCCAGCAGCCCCGGTAGGGGACAGGGGGTTCCAGCTTTCTTT. Protein sequence: CASSPGRGQGVPAFF.

This clone has just a few counts. The chain joins TRBV7-9 to TRBJ2-7, with TRBD2 as a possible D gene (5 bases). The CDR3 sequence is 18 residues long. The germline gives CDR1 SEHNR, CDR2 FQNEAQ (reference sequence). Trimming shortened V by 3 bases and J by 0 bases, and 21 bases separated the two germline ends. The CDR3: CASSFGERAVFSSYEQYF. The CDR3 DNA reads as TGTGCCAGCAGCTTTGGGGAAAGAGCGGTTTTCAGCTCCTACGAGCAGTACTTC.

This chain uses TRBV18 with TRBJ1-3; D gene ambiguous. This CDR3 contains 15 residues. V shed 0 bases and J shed 4 bases, with 10 bases lying between them. CDR1 is KGHSH, CDR2 LQKENI, per germline. The CDR3 DNA reads TGTGCCAGCTCACCACCAGGCGAGCTGGGAAACACCATATATTTT. Amino acids: CASSPPGELGNTIYF.

J is TRBJ1-2 and V is TRBV7-2; TRBD1 matches at 7 bases. V lost 3 bases to trimming and J lost 0 bases; unmatched junction nucleotides: 4. The CDR3 length is 15 residues. The V gene's germline CDR1 is SGHTA and CDR2 FQGNSA. The CDR3 nucleotides read TGTGCCAGCAGCTTTAGGACAGGCCCTAACTATGGCTACACCTTC. It codes for CASSFRTGPNYGYTF.

This clone was recorded once. The chain links TRBV28 to TRBJ1-5; D might be TRBD1 (5 bases). V lost 10 bases and J 0 bases, leaving 10 bases between the germline ends. The germline V gene encodes CDR1 MDHEN and CDR2 SYDVKM. The CDR3 runs 13 residues. Written as DNA, the CDR3 is TGTGCCACCTGGACAAATAGCAATCAGCCCCAGCATTTT. Protein product: CATWTNSNQPQHF.

This sequence joins TRBV16 and TRBJ2-5; D call uncertain. The CDR3 has 11 amino acids. Deletions cut 5 bases from V and 1 base from J, with 2 bases between. In germline, CDR1 is KGHSY, CDR2 FQNENV. The CDR3 reads CASSIQETQYF. The CDR3 nucleotides read TGTGCCAGCAGCATCCAAGAGACCCAGTACTTC. The full variable domain, its missing parts supplied by reference TRBV16 and TRBJ2-5, is GEEVAQTPKHLVRGEGQKAKLYCAPIKGHSYVFWYQQVLKNEFKFLISFQNENVFDETGMPKERFSAKCLPNSPCSLEIQATKLEDSAVYFCASSIQETQYFGPGTRLLVL.

This chain joins TRBV19 and TRBJ2-3; D is perhaps TRBD1 or TRBD2 (6 bases each). Per the germline V gene, CDR1 is LNHDA and CDR2 is SQIVND (reference sequence). Trimming removed 3 bases from V and 4 bases from J, with 8 bases in between. The CDR3 extends over 13 amino acids. CDR3 sequence (DNA): TGTGCCAGTAGTATGGGGGGCTCAGATACGCAGTATTTT. This encodes CASSMGGSDTQYF. Complete variable domain (other parts from reference TRBV19 and TRBJ2-3): DGGITQSPKYLFRKEGQNVTLSCEQNLNHDAMYWYRQDPGQGLRLIYYSQIVNDFQKGDIAEGYSVSREKKESFPLTVTSAQKNPTAFYLCASSMGGSDTQYFGPGTRLTVL.

This rearrangement joins TRBV9 to TRBJ1-2, with a weak D call TRBD1 (5 bases). CDR3 size: 15 residues. V lost 3 bases and J 4 bases, leaving 16 bases between the germline ends. Germline CDR1 and CDR2: SGDLS and YYNGEE. The CDR3 bases are TGTGCCAGCAGCGCAGGGACCGCGGCAAGCTATGGCTACACCTTC. This encodes CASSAGTAASYGYTF.

J is TRBJ2-2 and V is TRBV7-9, with 8 bases lining up with TRBD1. The CDR3 covers 16 residues. V shed 5 bases, J shed 5 bases, and the junction held 10 bases outside the gene matches. Germline assignment: CDR1 SEHNR and CDR2 FQNEAQ (reference sequence). CDR3 loop: CASSPRTGSRTGELFF. The CDR3 DNA reads TGTGCCAGCAGCCCTCGGACAGGGTCCCGTACCGGGGAGCTGTTTTTT.

The chain joins TRBV18 to TRBJ2-1; the D is unclear. Germline V gives CDR1 KGHSH, CDR2 LQKENI. The CDR3 consists of 10 residues. The ends were cut back, 3 bases at V and 9 bases at J, with 3 bases in the middle. The CDR3 DNA reads TGTGCCAGCTCACCTGGTGAGCAGTTCTTC. It codes for CASSPGEQFF.

This chain connects TRBV19 to TRBJ1-1; 8 bases are shared with TRBD1. The germline gives CDR1 LNHDA, CDR2 SQIVND (reference sequence). The junction had 6 bases not matched to a gene; V was cut back by 4 bases and J by 5 bases. The CDR3 runs to 14 residues. The CDR3 DNA sequence: TGTGCCAGTAGTAGCCAGGGGGCGAGTACTGAAGCTTTCTTT. It is translated as CASSSQGASTEAFF.

The chain is built from TRBV11-3 and TRBJ2-1, with no clear D. Germline V gene lookup returns CDR1 SGHNT and CDR2 YENEEA. The CDR3 has 14 residues. The V and J ends lost 2 bases and 5 bases respectively, with 10 bases between them. The CDR3 loop is CASSLSYGNNEQFF. The CDR3 DNA sequence: TGTGCCAGCAGCTTATCGTATGGAAACAATGAGCAGTTCTTC.

The genes are TRBV6-5 and TRBJ1-2; no definite D call. Trimming removed 7 bases at V and 2 bases at J, with 8 bases between. Germline CDR1 reads MNHEY; CDR2 reads SVGAGI. This CDR3 spans 12 amino acids. The CDR3 DNA reads as TGTGCCAGCAATTCCCTGAACTATGGCTACACCTTC. As protein: CASNSLNYGYTF.

The CDR3 protein is CASSQWGTGANVLTF. In nucleotides, the CDR3 is TGCGCCAGCAGCCAATGGGGGACTGGGGCCAACGTCCTGACTTTC. This sequence joins TRBV4-1 and TRBJ2-6; D assignment may be TRBD1 or TRBD2 (5 bases each). CDR3 length equals 15 residues. Trimming left V 2 bases short and J 2 bases short, with 7 bases between. Germline CDR1 and CDR2: MGHRA and YSYEKL.

CDR3 sequence (DNA): TGTGCCAGCAGTACTCGGACCGTATACTCTGGAAACACCATATATTTT. This sequence encodes CASSTRTVYSGNTIYF. This chain connects TRBV28 to TRBJ1-3; D call uncertain. The CDR3 length is 16 residues. The ends were cut back, 5 bases at V and 0 bases at J, with 14 bases in the middle. Germline V lookup: CDR1 MDHEN, CDR2 SYDVKM.